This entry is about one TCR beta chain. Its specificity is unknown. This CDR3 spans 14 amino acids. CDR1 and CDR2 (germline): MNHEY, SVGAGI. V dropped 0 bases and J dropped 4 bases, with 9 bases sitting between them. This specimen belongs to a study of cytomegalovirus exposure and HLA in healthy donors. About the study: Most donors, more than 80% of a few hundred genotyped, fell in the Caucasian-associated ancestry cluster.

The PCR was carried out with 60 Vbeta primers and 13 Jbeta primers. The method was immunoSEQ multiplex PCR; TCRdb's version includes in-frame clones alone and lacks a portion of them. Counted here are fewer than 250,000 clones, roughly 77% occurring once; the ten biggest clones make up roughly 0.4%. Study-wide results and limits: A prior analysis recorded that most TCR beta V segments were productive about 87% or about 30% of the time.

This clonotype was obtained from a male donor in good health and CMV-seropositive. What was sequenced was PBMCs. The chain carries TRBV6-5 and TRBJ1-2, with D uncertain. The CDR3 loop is CASSYSGSSYGYTF. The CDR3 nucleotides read TGTGCCAGCAGTTACTCCGGGTCATCCTATGGCTACACCTTC.